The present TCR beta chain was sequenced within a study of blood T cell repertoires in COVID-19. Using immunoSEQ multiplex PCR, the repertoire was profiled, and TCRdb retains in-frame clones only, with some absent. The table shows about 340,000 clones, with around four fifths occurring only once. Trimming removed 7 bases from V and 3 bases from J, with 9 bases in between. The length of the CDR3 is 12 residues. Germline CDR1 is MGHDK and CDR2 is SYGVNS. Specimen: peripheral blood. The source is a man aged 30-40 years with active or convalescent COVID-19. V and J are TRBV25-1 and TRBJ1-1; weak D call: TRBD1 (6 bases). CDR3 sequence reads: CASKAGDTEAFF. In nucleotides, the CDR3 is TGTGCCAGCAAGGCAGGGGACACTGAAGCTTTCTTT.